Each of the 28 T cell receptor beta chains below was sequenced from the same sample in a study of shared clonotypes between healthy human individuals. Profiling relied on immunoSEQ multiplex PCR, and the TCRdb table lists in-frame clones only, not all of them. Of approximately 980,000 clones in the sample, over 60% were seen once. What was sequenced was memory CD4+ T cells sorted from blood. Documented subset: CD45RA-negative fraction. The receptors were sampled from a man between 18 and 35 years old in good health.

V usage is TRBV6-5 and J usage is TRBJ1-2, with 12 bases aligning to TRBD1. The V gene's germline CDR1 is MNHEY and CDR2 SVGAGI. This CDR3 has 14 residues. J lost 7 bases, V lost 6 bases, and 6 bases had no gene match. In nucleotides, the CDR3 is TGTGCCAGCAGCGCCGGGACAGGGGGCTCTGGCTACACCTTC. It translates to CASSAGTGGSGYTF.

The genes are TRBV10-1 and TRBJ2-4, with D possibly being TRBD2 (5 bases). Germline V gene lookup returns CDR1 WNHNN and CDR2 SYGVQD (reference sequence). The CDR3 totals 15 residues. Trimming took 2 bases from V and 0 from J, leaving 8 bases between them. In DNA form, the CDR3 reads TGCGCCAGCAGTGAGGGCGCGGGAGCCAAAAACATTCAGTACTTC. This encodes CASSEGAGAKNIQYF.

Remarks on this clone: Other DNA sequences within the sample encode an identical CDR3. V is TRBV5-6 and J is TRBJ2-7; no clear D gene. The CDR3 length is 12 residues. V lost 0 bases and J lost 2, with 3 bases in between. CDR1 and CDR2 (germline): SGHDT, YYEEEE. CDR3 amino acids: CASSLGAYEQYF. In DNA form, the CDR3 reads TGTGCCAGCAGCTTGGGTGCCTACGAGCAGTACTTC.

V usage is TRBV12-5 and J usage is TRBJ2-5; TRBD1 might be the D (5 bases). The CDR3 loop spans 12 amino acids. With 6 bases removed from V and 3 bases from J, the gap between germline ends came to 8 bases. The germline gives CDR1 LGHNT, CDR2 FRNRAP. The CDR3 DNA reads TGTGCTAGTGGCGACAGAAAAGAGACCCAGTACTTC. Translated: CASGDRKETQYF.

The chain is built from TRBV12-5 and TRBJ2-1, with D hard to call. The length of the CDR3 is 17 residues. From germline, CDR1 is LGHNT and CDR2 FRNRAP. The V and J ends lost 4 bases and 0 bases respectively, with 16 bases between them. The CDR3 here is CASGSAFLTDSYNEQFF. CDR3 DNA: TGTGCTAGTGGTTCGGCGTTTTTGACTGACTCCTACAATGAGCAGTTCTTC.

This clone came up once. The chain links TRBV28 to TRBJ2-7; TRBD1 aligns across 11 bases. The germline CDR1 and CDR2 sequences are MDHEN and SYDVKM. After removal of 5 bases from V and 3 bases from J, the junction contained 6 bases not matched to a gene. The CDR3 extends over 15 amino acids. The CDR3 DNA follows: TGTGCCAGCAGTACTTCCGGGACAGGGGGCTACGAGCAGTACTTC. Translated: CASSTSGTGGYEQYF.

The chain carries TRBV19 and TRBJ2-2, with 9 nucleotides matching TRBD1. V was clipped by 4 bases and J by 2 bases; unmatched bases: 2. The CDR3 sequence is 15 residues long. Per germline, CDR1 LNHDA and CDR2 SQIVND (reference sequence). The CDR3 DNA reads TGTGCCAGTAGTACGGGACAGGGAAACACCGGGGAGCTGTTTTTT. Translating gives CASSTGQGNTGELFF.

The rearrangement links TRBV5-6 to TRBJ2-7; 10 bases match TRBD2. Per the germline V gene, CDR1 is SGHDT and CDR2 is YYEEEE. Unmatched junction bases numbered 14, after V lost 4 bases and J lost 4 bases. The CDR3 sequence is 17 residues long. In DNA form, the CDR3 reads TGTGCCAGCAGCCAAACCAAGCGGGAGGGCCGGTTGTACGAGCAGTACTTC. Its protein is CASSQTKREGRLYEQYF.

V usage is TRBV11-2 and J usage is TRBJ1-2; possible D gene TRBD1, 6 bases. The CDR3 totals 14 residues. The germline gives CDR1 SGHAT, CDR2 FQNNGV. V shed 1 base and J shed 12 bases, with 18 bases lying between them. The CDR3 is CASSLGLTGRWDTF. The CDR3 DNA reads TGTGCCAGCAGCTTAGGATTAACAGGGAGGTGGGACACCTTC.

The chain links TRBV4-1 to TRBJ2-2; TRBD2 matches at 9 bases. CDR3 length: 17 residues. Germline V gene sequence: CDR1 MGHRA, CDR2 YSYEKL. V shed 4 bases, J shed 1 base, and the junction held 7 bases outside the gene matches. The DNA for the CDR3 is TGCGCCAGCAGCCTACCAAGTAGCGGGGGGAACACCGGGGAGCTGTTTTTT. Residues: CASSLPSSGGNTGELFF.

The CDR3 protein is CASGAPAGRSQPQHF. The CDR3 DNA sequence: TGTGCCAGCGGGGCGCCGGCGGGGAGGAGTCAGCCCCAGCATTTT. The chain combines TRBV6-5 with TRBJ1-5; D might be TRBD1 (5 bases). The CDR3 extends over 15 amino acids. The germline V and J ends were trimmed by 8 bases and 6 bases, with 20 bases remaining between them. Germline values: CDR1 MNHEY, CDR2 SVGAGI.

The V and J genes are TRBV5-6 and TRBJ2-3; TRBD1 is a possible D gene (6 bases). The CDR3 runs 16 residues. The germline V gene has CDR1 SGHDT and CDR2 YYEEEE. Trimming stripped 0 bases from V and 0 bases from J, with 11 bases between. Here the CDR3 reads CASSLGITGSTDTQYF. CDR3 in DNA: TGTGCCAGCAGCTTGGGAATAACAGGGAGCACAGATACGCAGTATTTT.

In its sample, this clone was seen a few times. The chain couples TRBV7-2 to TRBJ1-6; D may be TRBD1 (6 bases). This CDR3 comprises 14 residues. CDR1 is SGHTA and CDR2 is FQGNSA in the germline V gene. The V end was cut by 1 base, the J end by 6 bases, with 7 bases between. In nucleotides, the CDR3 is TGTGCCAGCAGCTTAGAAGGGGGTAATTCACCCCTCCACTTT. Translation: CASSLEGGNSPLHF.

The sample holds one count of this clone. The rearrangement joins TRBV27 to TRBJ1-2, with D unclear. V was shortened by 6 bases and J by 8 bases, with 7 bases between the two germline ends. Germline CDR1 is MNHEY and CDR2 is SMNVEV (reference sequence). The CDR3 length is 10 residues. In nucleotides, the CDR3 is TGTGCCAGCAGCCACCGCGGCTACACCTTC. It is translated as CASSHRGYTF.

CDR3 sequence (DNA): TGTGCCAGCAGTGGGTGGACAGAGCCCCAGCATTTT. Protein sequence: CASSGWTEPQHF. This chain links TRBV2 with TRBJ1-5; possibly TRBD1 for D (6 bases). The CDR3 totals 12 residues. V gave up 4 bases and J gave up 8 bases, with 9 bases separating them. The germline CDR1 and CDR2 sequences are SNHLY and FYNNEI. The whole variable domain, remainder taken from reference TRBV2 and TRBJ1-5, is EPEVTQTPSHQVTQMGQEVILRCVPISNHLYFYWYRQILGQKVEFLVSFYNNEISEKSEIFDDQFSVERPDGSNFTLKIRSTKLEDSAMYFCASSGWTEPQHFGDGTRLSIL.

The gene calls are TRBV7-2 and TRBJ2-1, with TRBD2 as a possible D gene (6 bases). CDR3 size: 16 residues. V lost 0 bases, J lost 5 bases, and 14 bases lay in between. CDR1 is SGHTA, CDR2 FQGNSA, per germline. DNA for the CDR3: TGTGCCAGCAGCTTAGCCGCCGGGACTCTCCACAATGAGCAGTTCTTC. Encoded protein: CASSLAAGTLHNEQFF.

This clone was recorded only once. The genes are TRBV9 and TRBJ1-2; D remains unclear. Between the trimmed V and J ends, which lost 0 bases and 8 bases, there was a span of 17 bases. There are 15 residues in the CDR3. Germline assignment: CDR1 SGDLS and CDR2 YYNGEE. The CDR3 spells CASSVAEASGFGYTF. For the CDR3, the DNA is TGTGCCAGCAGCGTAGCTGAAGCCAGCGGGTTCGGCTACACCTTC.

Notes on this clone: Other nucleotide sequences from this sample produce the same CDR3. The gene calls are TRBV28 and TRBJ2-5; possible D gene TRBD2, 6 bases. This CDR3 contains 13 residues. Germline CDR1 MDHEN, CDR2 SYDVKM. V shed 3 bases and J shed 2 bases, with 7 bases lying between them. CDR3 DNA sequence: TGTGCCAGCAGTTTGGGGGGACAAGAGACCCAGTACTTC. It translates to CASSLGGQETQYF.

The chain combines TRBV30 with TRBJ2-3; TRBD2 aligns across 9 bases. The V segment lost 3 bases and the J segment 2 bases; nucleotides outside the gene matches: 6. Germline CDR1 and CDR2: GTSNPN and SVGIG (reference sequence). The CDR3 extends over 15 amino acids. CDR3 bases: TGTGCCTGGAGCGGACTAGCGATAAACACAGATACGCAGTATTTT. Its translation is CAWSGLAINTDTQYF.

This clone came up once. V gene TRBV7-9 combines with J gene TRBJ2-3; tentatively, D is TRBD1 (7 bases). The CDR3 length is 14 residues. Germline values: CDR1 SEHNR, CDR2 FQNEAQ (reference sequence). V dropped 3 bases and J dropped 6 bases, with 13 bases sitting between them. In DNA, the CDR3 is TGTGCCAGCAGCTTGGGGCCAGGGGGGGATACGCAGTATTTT. Its translation: CASSLGPGGDTQYF.

This clone showed up just a few times. The rearrangement uses TRBV5-4 and TRBJ1-1, with 8 bases fitting TRBD1. Losses at the gene ends were 2 bases for V and 1 base for J; bases not matched to a gene: 1. The CDR3 spans 14 residues. Germline V gives CDR1 SGHNT, CDR2 YYREEE (reference sequence). CDR3 bases: TGTGCCAGCAGCTTCCAGGGGGCGAACACTGAAGCTTTCTTT. This gives the protein CASSFQGANTEAFF. The full variable domain, completed using reference TRBV5-4 and TRBJ1-1, is ETGVTQSPTHLIKTRGQQVTLRCSSQSGHNTVSWYQQALGQGPQFIFQYYREEENGRGNFPPRFSGLQFPNYSSELNVNALELDDSALYLCASSFQGANTEAFFGQGTRLTVV.

This clone was counted only a few times. CDR3 sequence: CASSPRDNYEQYF. The CDR3 nucleotides are TGTGCCAGCAGCCCCAGGGACAACTACGAGCAGTACTTC. This rearrangement joins TRBV7-9 to TRBJ2-7; D is possibly TRBD1 (6 bases). The CDR3 runs to 13 residues. V gave up 5 bases and J gave up 3 bases, with 11 bases separating them. Germline V gene sequence: CDR1 SEHNR, CDR2 FQNEAQ (reference sequence).

Notes on this clone: Additional DNA sequences in this sample encode the identical CDR3. The chain recombines TRBV10-3 with TRBJ1-4; D is ambiguous. Germline assignment: CDR1 ENHRY and CDR2 SYGVKD. This CDR3 region has 12 residues. With 3 bases removed from V and 5 bases from J, the gap between germline ends came to 4 bases. CDR3 sequence (DNA): TGTGCCATCAGTGAAGCGAATGAAAAACTGTTTTTT. This gives the protein CAISEANEKLFF.

This clone has more than one count but fewer than ten. The chain joins TRBV27 to TRBJ2-4; D uncertain. The germline V gene encodes CDR1 MNHEY and CDR2 SMNVEV (reference sequence). V dropped 8 bases and J dropped 0 bases, with 14 bases sitting between them. This CDR3 comprises 15 residues. The CDR3 loop reads CASRKLDGAKNIQYF. The CDR3 nucleotides are TGTGCCAGCCGCAAGTTGGACGGAGCCAAAAACATTCAGTACTTC.

The V call is TRBV6-6, the J call TRBJ2-7; D is uncertain. The CDR3 length is 12 residues. CDR1 MNHNY and CDR2 SVGAGI come from the germline V gene (reference sequence). The ends were cut back, 5 bases at V and 1 base at J, with 6 bases in the middle. The CDR3 loop reads CASSPGSYEQYF. The CDR3 DNA sequence: TGTGCCAGCAGTCCTGGTTCCTACGAGCAGTACTTC.

This chain joins TRBV4-2 and TRBJ2-7; no reliable D call. V lost 0 bases and J 1 base, leaving 7 bases between the germline ends. Germline V lookup: CDR1 LGHNA, CDR2 YNFKEQ. The CDR3 has 14 residues. The DNA for the CDR3 is TGTGCCAGCAGCCAAGACGCCTATTCCTACGAGCAGTACTTC. This translates into CASSQDAYSYEQYF.

This clone has only a few counts. The chain uses TRBV5-4 and TRBJ1-4, with 7 bases lining up with TRBD1. V lost 2 bases to trimming and J lost 0 bases; unmatched junction nucleotides: 10. This CDR3 has 18 residues. Germline V gene lookup returns CDR1 SGHNT and CDR2 YYREEE (reference sequence). CDR3 sequence: CASSFPTGWLATNEKLFF. CDR3 DNA sequence: TGTGCCAGCAGCTTTCCGACAGGGTGGCTAGCAACTAATGAAAAACTGTTTTTT.

The rearrangement links TRBV11-2 to TRBJ2-7; D is perhaps TRBD2 (7 bases). The CDR3 is made up of 14 amino acids. CDR1 and CDR2 from the germline V gene are SGHAT and FQNNGV. V lost 4 bases to trimming and J lost 3 bases, with 13 bases between them. CDR3 amino acids: CASSSSGGNYEQYF. The DNA for the CDR3 is TGTGCCAGCAGCTCCTCGGGGGGCAACTACGAGCAGTACTTC.